The 29 T cell receptor beta chains listed next were all sequenced from one sample in a study of human T cells and chemical hapten exposure. Indicated time point: patch test 3, about 24 weeks after DPC sensitization. Treatment here: therapeutic diphenylcyclopropenone sensitization with weekly scalp DPC. TCRdb used MiXCR to reprocess the RACE reads, holding one entry per CDR3 protein. The sample records tens of thousands of distinct CDR3 sequences, 9.9% being singletons. This specimen was whole blood, taken in connection with sensitization to the hapten diphenylcyclopropenone (DPC). The receptors originated from a woman between 40 and 50 years old with alopecia areata. Some clones in this sample may be carry-over from other donors' samples.

Only a few counts were recorded for this clonotype. This sequence joins TRBV12-5 and TRBJ1-5; 8 nucleotides match TRBD1. Germline-derived CDR1 and CDR2 are LGHNT and FRNRAP. The ends lost 0 bases at V and 7 bases at J; junction bases unmatched: 5. The CDR3 contains 15 residues. The CDR3 sequence: CASGLVDRELQPQHF. The DNA for the CDR3 is TGTGCTAGTGGTTTGGTGGACAGGGAACTACAGCCCCAGCATTTT.

The rearrangement uses TRBV4-3 and TRBJ2-7; TRBD2 might be the D (5 bases). The CDR3 sequence is 14 residues long. Trimming removed 5 bases from V and 1 base from J, with 12 bases in between. In germline, CDR1 is LGHNA, CDR2 YSLEER. The CDR3 DNA reads TGCGCCAGCAGCACGAACTCGGGGTCCTACGAGCAGTACTTC. It yields the protein CASSTNSGSYEQYF.

This chain joins TRBV7-9 and TRBJ2-7, with D possibly matching TRBD2 (5 bases). Germline CDR1 and CDR2: SEHNR and FQNEAQ (reference sequence). Trimming removed 5 bases at V and 3 bases at J, with 5 bases between. This CDR3 is built from 11 residues. The CDR3 spells CASSGSYEQYF. For the CDR3, the DNA is TGTGCCAGCAGCGGGAGCTACGAGCAGTACTTC.

This clonotype was observed a few times. This chain joins TRBV19 and TRBJ2-2; a possible D gene is TRBD1 (6 bases). The germline V gene encodes CDR1 LNHDA and CDR2 SQIVND (reference sequence). The CDR3 loop spans 17 amino acids. The V end was cut by 2 bases, the J end by 0 bases, with 13 bases between. The CDR3 DNA sequence: TGTGCCAGTAGTATATTTCCCTGGACAGCGAACACCGGGGAGCTGTTTTTT. Its translation: CASSIFPWTANTGELFF.

This clonotype is labeled medium-sized. The chain recombines TRBV6-6 with TRBJ2-3; no definite D call. Trimming cost V 0 bases and J 2 bases, with 3 bases left between them. Germline loops: CDR1 MNHNY, CDR2 SVGAGI (reference sequence). CDR3 length equals 13 residues. The CDR3 loop reads CASSYSDTDTQYF. The DNA for the CDR3 is TGTGCCAGCAGTTACTCGGACACAGATACGCAGTATTTT.

There are many counts of this clonotype. V gene TRBV5-1 combines with J gene TRBJ2-1; tentative D call: TRBD2 (6 bases). Trimming cost V 3 bases and J 0 bases, with 13 bases left between them. This CDR3 is built from 16 residues. Germline V gene data show CDR1 as SGHRS and CDR2 as YFSETQ. The CDR3 DNA reads TGCGCCAGCAGCTGGGGTTTGGGGGGCTCCTACAATGAGCAGTTCTTC. Its translation: CASSWGLGGSYNEQFF.

The J gene is TRBJ2-3, the V gene TRBV3-1; D is unresolved. CDR1 and CDR2 from the germline V gene are LGHDT and YNNKEL (reference sequence). The CDR3 is 17 amino acids. V was clipped by 1 base and J by 1 base, with 15 bases between them. Written as DNA, the CDR3 is TGTGCCAGCAGCCAAGGGGTTGGTCTCCCCCGCACAGATACGCAGTATTTT. It codes for CASSQGVGLPRTDTQYF.

This clonotype was recorded many times. This chain connects TRBV24-1 to TRBJ2-1, with 10 bases that match TRBD2. With V trimmed by 11 bases and J by 5 bases, 2 bases remained unmatched. CDR1 and CDR2 (germline): KGHDR, SFDVKD. The CDR3 spans 12 residues. The CDR3 loop reads CAIGLADNEQFF. As DNA, the CDR3 is TGTGCCATCGGACTAGCGGACAATGAGCAGTTCTTC.

This clonotype was picked up a small number of times. The rearrangement joins TRBV5-1 to TRBJ2-1, with D tentatively TRBD1 (6 bases). The CDR3 length is 13 residues. Deletions cut 5 bases from V and 6 bases from J, with 12 bases between. The germline gives CDR1 SGHRS, CDR2 YFSETQ. For the CDR3, the DNA is TGCGCCAGCAGATACGACAGGACCAATGAGCAGTTCTTC. It codes for CASRYDRTNEQFF.

The genes are TRBV4-1 and TRBJ2-7, with D perhaps TRBD2 (6 bases). Germline-derived CDR1 and CDR2 are MGHRA and YSYEKL. This CDR3 has 12 amino acids. V lost 1 base, J lost 13 bases, and 14 bases lay in between. This CDR3 is CASSQVGGEKYF. Written as DNA, the CDR3 is TGCGCCAGCAGCCAAGTCGGAGGGGAAAAATACTTC.

In this sample, this clonotype turned up a few times. The CDR3 here is CAWTLRTDQYGYTF. CDR3 in DNA: TGTGCCTGGACCCTCCGGACTGATCAGTATGGCTACACCTTC. The rearrangement links TRBV30 to TRBJ1-2; D gene ambiguous. The V and J ends lost 4 bases and 5 bases respectively, with 17 bases between them. Germline lookup yields CDR1 GTSNPN and CDR2 SVGIG (reference sequence). CDR3 size: 14 residues.

This clonotype showed up many times. The V gene is TRBV5-6, the J gene TRBJ2-5; D gene ambiguous. Germline V gene data show CDR1 as SGHDT and CDR2 as YYEEEE. Deletions cut 3 bases from V and 5 bases from J, with 8 bases between. There are 12 residues in the CDR3. The DNA for the CDR3 is TGTGCCAGCAGCTGGCTAGGGGAGACCCAGTACTTC. Translating it yields CASSWLGETQYF.

The chain has TRBV12-3 or TRBV12-4 and TRBJ1-5; possibly TRBD1 for D (6 bases). V lost 5 bases and J lost 2, with 13 bases in between. The CDR3 contains 15 residues. The CDR3 sequence: CASSPIGGGNQPQHF. DNA of the CDR3: TGTGCCAGCAGTCCTATCGGGGGCGGCAATCAGCCCCAGCATTTT.

The V and J genes are TRBV7-9 and TRBJ1-1, with TRBD1 matching over 8 bases. CDR3 length equals 14 residues. CDR1 is SEHNR, CDR2 FQNEAQ, per germline (reference sequence). The V gene end was trimmed by 3 bases and the J gene end by 7 bases; junction bases not matched to a gene: 7. The CDR3 DNA follows: TGTGCCAGCAGCTTCGTACAGGGGGTTGATGAAGCTTTCTTT. It codes for CASSFVQGVDEAFF.

V gene TRBV20-1 combines with J gene TRBJ2-2, with D maybe TRBD1 (7 bases). This CDR3 is 14 amino acids long. V shed 4 bases and J shed 6 bases, with 15 bases lying between them. The germline V gene has CDR1 DFQATT and CDR2 SNEGSKA (reference sequence). CDR3 loop: CSAIPGGPPGELFF. Here the CDR3 DNA reads TGCAGTGCTATACCAGGGGGGCCGCCCGGGGAGCTGTTTTTT.

DNA for the CDR3: TGTGCCAGCAGTTATACAGGGTTGAGAACCGGGGAGCTGTTTTTT. Encoded protein: CASSYTGLRTGELFF. The rearrangement links TRBV27 to TRBJ2-2, with D possibly being TRBD1 (6 bases). Germline V gene lookup returns CDR1 MNHEY and CDR2 SMNVEV (reference sequence). The CDR3 length is 15 residues. V was pared by 4 bases and J by 5 bases, with 14 bases between.

Many counts were recorded for this clonotype. The chain links TRBV7-9 to TRBJ2-1; 10 bases are a match to TRBD2. The CDR3 covers 15 residues. The J segment lost 0 bases and the V segment lost 4 bases, leaving 0 bases of the junction unmatched. From germline, CDR1 is SEHNR and CDR2 FQNEAQ (reference sequence). The CDR3 coding sequence is TGTGCCAGCAGCTCTAGCGGGGGCTCCTACAATGAGCAGTTCTTC. Translated: CASSSSGGSYNEQFF.

V is TRBV3-1 and J is TRBJ1-1; D not certain. Germline CDR1 reads LGHDT; CDR2 reads YNNKEL (reference sequence). Trimming cost V 0 bases and J 1 base, with 6 bases left between them. The CDR3 has 14 amino acids. CDR3 coding DNA: TGTGCCAGCAGCCAAGAGGCAGGGAACACTGAAGCTTTCTTT. As protein: CASSQEAGNTEAFF.

This clonotype was counted between two and nine times. The CDR3 sequence is CAISEQTAGANVLTF. CDR3 nucleotides: TGTGCCATCAGTGAACAGACAGCTGGGGCCAACGTCCTGACTTTC. The J gene is TRBJ2-6, the V gene TRBV10-3; perhaps TRBD1 as D (5 bases). The germline gives CDR1 ENHRY, CDR2 SYGVKD. V gave up 3 bases and J gave up 2 bases, with 8 bases separating them. The length of the CDR3 is 15 residues.

This clonotype was recorded a few times. The rearrangement uses TRBV2 and TRBJ1-3, with D perhaps TRBD1 (6 bases). Germline CDR1 is SNHLY and CDR2 is FYNNEI. Trimming took 4 bases from V and 7 from J, leaving 14 bases between them. CDR3 size: 14 residues. The CDR3, as DNA: TGTGCCAGCAGTGTGACAGGAAGGGGGAACACCATATATTTT. It is translated as CASSVTGRGNTIYF.

This clonotype was seen ten or more times. The chain uses TRBV20-1 and TRBJ2-5, with D hard to call. This CDR3 contains 12 residues. Germline V CDR1 and CDR2: DFQATT, SNEGSKA (reference sequence). The ends were cut back, 3 bases at V and 4 bases at J, with 9 bases in the middle. CDR3 loop: CSASLSGETQYF. The DNA for the CDR3 is TGCAGTGCTAGTTTATCTGGAGAGACCCAGTACTTC.

This clonotype was observed a handful of times. This rearrangement joins TRBV12-3 or TRBV12-4 to TRBJ2-1; the D is unclear. The CDR3 loop spans 13 amino acids. With 0 bases removed from V and 10 bases from J, the gap between germline ends came to 10 bases. The CDR3 loop reads CASSLAQVAEQFF. CDR3 sequence (DNA): TGTGCCAGCAGTTTAGCGCAGGTAGCCGAGCAGTTCTTC.

This clonotype appeared a single time. V and J are TRBV28 and TRBJ1-6, with D unclear. The CDR3 length is 14 residues. Trimming cost V 4 bases and J 7 bases, with 11 bases left between them. The V gene's germline CDR1 is MDHEN and CDR2 SYDVKM. The CDR3: CASSWERRNSPLHF. The CDR3 nucleotides read TGTGCCAGCAGTTGGGAGAGGCGGAATTCACCCCTCCACTTT.

The chain recombines TRBV9 with TRBJ1-4; 7 nucleotides line up with TRBD1. The CDR3 is 16 residues long. The ends lost 5 bases at V and 2 bases at J; junction bases unmatched: 9. Per the germline V gene, CDR1 is SGDLS and CDR2 is YYNGEE. In nucleotides, the CDR3 is TGTGCCAGCAGTGTGGGAGGGGGCTCGACTAATGAAAAACTGTTTTTT. Amino acid sequence: CASSVGGGSTNEKLFF.

This clonotype appeared a single time. V and J are TRBV19 and TRBJ2-1, with D maybe TRBD1 (7 bases). This CDR3 spans 16 amino acids. Per germline, CDR1 LNHDA and CDR2 SQIVND (reference sequence). The germline V and J ends were trimmed by 2 bases and 3 bases, with 14 bases remaining between them. CDR3 in DNA: TGTGCCAGTAGTATATCAGGGGGACTCTTCTACAATGAGCAGTTCTTC. Encoded protein: CASSISGGLFYNEQFF.

This clonotype was picked up a small number of times. V and J are TRBV11-2 and TRBJ2-2, with no clear D. Germline CDR1 is SGHAT and CDR2 is FQNNGV. CDR3 length: 11 amino acids. V lost 4 bases and J lost 10, with 7 bases in between. The CDR3 region is CASSSIKELFF. The CDR3 nucleotides are TGTGCCAGCAGCTCCATCAAGGAGCTGTTTTTT. The full variable domain, with the rest looked up from reference TRBV11-2 and TRBJ2-2, is EAGVAQSPRYKIIEKRQSVAFWCNPISGHATLYWYQQILGQGPKLLIQFQNNGVVDDSQLPKDRFSAERLKGVDSTLKIQPAKLEDSAVYLCASSSIKELFFGEGSRLTVL.

This clonotype occurred many times. V and J are TRBV30 and TRBJ1-2; TRBD1 matches at 8 bases. In germline, CDR1 is GTSNPN, CDR2 SVGIG (reference sequence). Losses at the gene ends were 0 bases for V and 6 bases for J; bases not matched to a gene: 9. The CDR3 loop spans 15 amino acids. CDR3: CAWSVLRTGSNGYTF. Here the CDR3 DNA reads TGTGCCTGGAGTGTACTTCGGACAGGGAGTAATGGCTACACCTTC.

The gene calls are TRBV7-6 and TRBJ2-3; no reliable D call. Trimming left V 2 bases short and J 4 bases short, with 7 bases between. This CDR3 spans 13 amino acids. CDR1 is SGHVS and CDR2 is FNYEAQ in the germline V gene. The CDR3 protein is CASSLRWADTQYF. CDR3 coding DNA: TGTGCCAGCAGCTTAAGATGGGCAGATACGCAGTATTTT.

This clonotype was seen a handful of times. V is TRBV28 and J is TRBJ2-7; possible D gene TRBD1, 5 bases. The ends were cut back, 5 bases at V and 0 bases at J, with 14 bases in the middle. Germline assignment: CDR1 MDHEN and CDR2 SYDVKM. The CDR3 is 15 residues long. The CDR3 region is CASSPRQLSSYEQYF. For the CDR3, the DNA is TGTGCCAGCAGTCCAAGACAGTTAAGCTCCTACGAGCAGTACTTC.